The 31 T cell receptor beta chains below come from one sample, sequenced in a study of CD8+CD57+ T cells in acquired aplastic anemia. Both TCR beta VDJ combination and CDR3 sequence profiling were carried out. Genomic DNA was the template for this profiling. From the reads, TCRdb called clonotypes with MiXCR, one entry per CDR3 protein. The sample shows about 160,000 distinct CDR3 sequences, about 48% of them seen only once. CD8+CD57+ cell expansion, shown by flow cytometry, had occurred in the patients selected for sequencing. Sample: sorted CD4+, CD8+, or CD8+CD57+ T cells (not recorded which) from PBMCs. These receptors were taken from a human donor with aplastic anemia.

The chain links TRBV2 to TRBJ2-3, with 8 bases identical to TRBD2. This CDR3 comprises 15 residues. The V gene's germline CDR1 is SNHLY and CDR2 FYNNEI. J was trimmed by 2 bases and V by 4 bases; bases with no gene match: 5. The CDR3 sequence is CASSGTSSITDTQYF. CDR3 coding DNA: TGTGCCAGCAGTGGGACTAGCTCAATCACAGATACGCAGTATTTT.

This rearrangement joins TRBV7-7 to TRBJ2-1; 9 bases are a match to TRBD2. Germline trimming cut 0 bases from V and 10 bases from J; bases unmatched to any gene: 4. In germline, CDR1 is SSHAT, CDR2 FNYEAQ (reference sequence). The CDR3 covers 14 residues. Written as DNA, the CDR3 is TGTGCCAGCAGCTTAGCAGCGGGGGGTCCGGAGCAGTTCTTC. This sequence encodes CASSLAAGGPEQFF.

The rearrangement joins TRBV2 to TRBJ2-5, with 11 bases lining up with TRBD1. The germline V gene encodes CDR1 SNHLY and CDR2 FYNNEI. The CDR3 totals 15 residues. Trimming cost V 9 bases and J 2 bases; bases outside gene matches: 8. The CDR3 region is CASSPGDRGQETQYF. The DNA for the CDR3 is TGTGCCAGTAGTCCCGGGGACAGGGGGCAAGAGACCCAGTACTTC.

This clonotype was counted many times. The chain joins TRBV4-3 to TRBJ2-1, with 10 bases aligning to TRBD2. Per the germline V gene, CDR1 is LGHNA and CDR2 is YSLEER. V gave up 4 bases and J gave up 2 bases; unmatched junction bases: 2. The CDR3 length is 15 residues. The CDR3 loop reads CASSPSGRAYNEQFF. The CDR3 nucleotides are TGCGCCAGCAGCCCGAGCGGGAGGGCCTACAATGAGCAGTTCTTC.

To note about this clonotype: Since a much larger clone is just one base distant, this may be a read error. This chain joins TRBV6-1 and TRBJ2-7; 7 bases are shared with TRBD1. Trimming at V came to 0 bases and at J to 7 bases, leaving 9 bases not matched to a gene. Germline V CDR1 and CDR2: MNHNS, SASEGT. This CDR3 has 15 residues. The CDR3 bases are TGTGCCAGCAGTGAAGCGGGACAGCGTGTCTGGGAGCAGTACTTC. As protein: CASSEAGQRVWEQYF.

CDR3 bases: TGTGCCACCAGCGGCCCTACTTCTAGCACAGATACGCAGTATTTT. Translated: CATSGPTSSTDTQYF. The V gene is TRBV15, the J gene TRBJ2-3; D not resolved. Per germline, CDR1 LNHNV and CDR2 YYDKDF (reference sequence). The CDR3 spans 15 residues. Trimming pared 5 bases from V and 0 bases from J, leaving 12 bases between.

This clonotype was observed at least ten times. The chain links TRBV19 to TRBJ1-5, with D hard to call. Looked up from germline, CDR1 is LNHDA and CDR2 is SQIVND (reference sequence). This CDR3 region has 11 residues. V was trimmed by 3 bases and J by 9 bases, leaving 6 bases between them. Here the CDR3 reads CASSIFPPQHF. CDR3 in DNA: TGTGCCAGTAGTATTTTCCCGCCCCAGCATTTT.

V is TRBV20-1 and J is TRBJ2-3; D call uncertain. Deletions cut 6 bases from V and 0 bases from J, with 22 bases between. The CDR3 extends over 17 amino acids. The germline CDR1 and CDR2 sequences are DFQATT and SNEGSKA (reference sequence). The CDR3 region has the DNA TGCAGTGCGGGCACCACGGGCCTCCAAACCAGCACAGATACGCAGTATTTT. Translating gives CSAGTTGLQTSTDTQYF.

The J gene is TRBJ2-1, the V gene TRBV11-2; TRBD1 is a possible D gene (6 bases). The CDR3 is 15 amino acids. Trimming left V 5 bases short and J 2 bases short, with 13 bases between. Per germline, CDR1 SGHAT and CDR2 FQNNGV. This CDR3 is CASSPPGGTYNEQFF. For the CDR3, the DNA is TGTGCCAGCAGCCCCCCTGGGGGCACCTACAATGAGCAGTTCTTC.

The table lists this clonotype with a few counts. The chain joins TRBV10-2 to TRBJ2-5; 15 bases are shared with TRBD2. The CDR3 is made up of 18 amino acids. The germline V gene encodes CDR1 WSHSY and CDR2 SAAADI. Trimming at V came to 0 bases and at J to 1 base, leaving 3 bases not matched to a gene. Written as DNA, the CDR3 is TGCGCCAGCAGTGAGTCGGGACTAGCGGGGGGACCCCAAGAGACCCAGTACTTC. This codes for CASSESGLAGGPQETQYF.

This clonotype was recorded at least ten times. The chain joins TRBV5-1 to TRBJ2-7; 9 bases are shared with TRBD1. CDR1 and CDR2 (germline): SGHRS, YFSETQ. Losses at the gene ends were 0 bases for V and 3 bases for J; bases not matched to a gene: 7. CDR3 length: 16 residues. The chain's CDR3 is CASSLARTGDRYEQYF. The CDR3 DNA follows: TGCGCCAGCAGCTTGGCTAGGACAGGGGATCGCTACGAGCAGTACTTC.

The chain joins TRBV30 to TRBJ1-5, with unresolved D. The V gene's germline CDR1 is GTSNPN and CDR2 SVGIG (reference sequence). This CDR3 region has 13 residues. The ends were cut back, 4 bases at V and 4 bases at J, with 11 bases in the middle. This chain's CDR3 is CAWTRGVNQPQHF. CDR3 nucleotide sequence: TGTGCCTGGACCCGCGGGGTTAATCAGCCCCAGCATTTT.

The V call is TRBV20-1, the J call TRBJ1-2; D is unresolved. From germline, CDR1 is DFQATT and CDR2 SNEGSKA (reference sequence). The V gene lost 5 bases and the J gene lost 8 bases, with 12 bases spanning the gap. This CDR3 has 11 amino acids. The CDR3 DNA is TGCAGTGCTTGGGCAGGTGTAGGCTACACCTTC. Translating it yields CSAWAGVGYTF.

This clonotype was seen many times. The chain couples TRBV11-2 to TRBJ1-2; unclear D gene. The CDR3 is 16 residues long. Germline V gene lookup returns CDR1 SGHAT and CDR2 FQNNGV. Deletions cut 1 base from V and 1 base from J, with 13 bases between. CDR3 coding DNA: TGTGCCAGCAGCTTAGGGGCCGCACCCTTTAACTATGGCTACACCTTC. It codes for CASSLGAAPFNYGYTF.

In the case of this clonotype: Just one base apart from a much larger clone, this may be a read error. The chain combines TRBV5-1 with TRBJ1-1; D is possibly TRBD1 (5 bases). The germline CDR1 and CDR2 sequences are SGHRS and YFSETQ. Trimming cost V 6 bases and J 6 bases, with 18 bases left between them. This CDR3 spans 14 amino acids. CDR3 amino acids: CASTIQRDYAEAFF. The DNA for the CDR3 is TGCGCCAGCACCATTCAGAGGGACTACGCTGAAGCTTTCTTT.

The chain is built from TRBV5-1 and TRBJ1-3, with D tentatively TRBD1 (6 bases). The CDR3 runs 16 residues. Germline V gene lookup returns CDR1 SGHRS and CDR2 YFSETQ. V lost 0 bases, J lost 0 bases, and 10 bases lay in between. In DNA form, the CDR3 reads TGCGCCAGCAGCTTGGTTGGGGGGGCCTCTGGAAACACCATATATTTT. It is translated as CASSLVGGASGNTIYF.

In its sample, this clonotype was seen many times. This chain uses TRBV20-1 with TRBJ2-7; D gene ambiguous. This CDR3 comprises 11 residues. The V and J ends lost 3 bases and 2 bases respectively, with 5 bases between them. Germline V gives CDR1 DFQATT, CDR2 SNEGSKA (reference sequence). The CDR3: CSARGTYEQYF. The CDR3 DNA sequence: TGCAGTGCTAGGGGAACCTACGAGCAGTACTTC.

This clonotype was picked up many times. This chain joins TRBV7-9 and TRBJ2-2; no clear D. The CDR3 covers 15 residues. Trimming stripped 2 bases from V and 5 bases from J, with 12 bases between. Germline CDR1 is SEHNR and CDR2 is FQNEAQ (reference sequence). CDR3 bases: TGTGCCAGCAGCTTACAGCCGGCCGGGACCGGGGAGCTGTTTTTT. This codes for CASSLQPAGTGELFF.

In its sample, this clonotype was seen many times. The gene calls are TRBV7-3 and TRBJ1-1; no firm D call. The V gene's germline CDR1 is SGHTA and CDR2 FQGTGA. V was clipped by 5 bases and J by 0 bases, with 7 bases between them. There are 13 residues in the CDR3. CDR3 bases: TGTGCCAGCAGCGCCGGTCTGAACACTGAAGCTTTCTTT. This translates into CASSAGLNTEAFF. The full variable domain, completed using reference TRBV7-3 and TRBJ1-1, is GAGVSQTPSNKVTEKGKYVELRCDPISGHTALYWYRQSLGQGPEFLIYFQGTGAADDSGLPNDRFFAVRPEGSVSTLKIQRTERGDSAVYLCASSAGLNTEAFFGQGTRLTVV.

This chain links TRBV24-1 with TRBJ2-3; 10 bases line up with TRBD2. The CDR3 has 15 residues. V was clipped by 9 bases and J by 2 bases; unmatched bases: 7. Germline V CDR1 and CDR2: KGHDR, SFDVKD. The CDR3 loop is CATGSSGSPTDTQYF. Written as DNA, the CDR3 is TGTGCCACCGGATCTAGCGGGAGCCCCACAGATACGCAGTATTTT.

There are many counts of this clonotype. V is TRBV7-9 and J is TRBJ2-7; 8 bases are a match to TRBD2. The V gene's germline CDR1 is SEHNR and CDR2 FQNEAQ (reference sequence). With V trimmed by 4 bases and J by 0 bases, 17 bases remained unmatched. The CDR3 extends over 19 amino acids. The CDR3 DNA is TGTGCCAGCAGCTCTAGCCCCGAGACTAGCGACAGGAGCTCCTACGAGCAGTACTTC. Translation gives CASSSSPETSDRSSYEQYF.

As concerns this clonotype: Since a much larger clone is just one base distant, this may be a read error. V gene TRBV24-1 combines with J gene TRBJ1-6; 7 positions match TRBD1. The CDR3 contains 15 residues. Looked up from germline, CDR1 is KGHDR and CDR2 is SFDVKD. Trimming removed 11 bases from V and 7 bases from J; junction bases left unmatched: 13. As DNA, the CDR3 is TGTGCCAGCAATCTCACCGGGACAGCCAATTCACCCCTCCACTTT. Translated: CASNLTGTANSPLHF.

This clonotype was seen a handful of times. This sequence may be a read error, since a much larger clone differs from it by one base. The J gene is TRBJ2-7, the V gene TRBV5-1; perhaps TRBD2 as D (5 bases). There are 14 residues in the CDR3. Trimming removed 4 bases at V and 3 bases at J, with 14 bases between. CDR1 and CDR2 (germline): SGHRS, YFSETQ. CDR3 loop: CASSRGPADYEQYF. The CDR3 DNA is TGCGCCAGCAGCCGAGGACCAGCGGACTACGAGCAGTACTTC.

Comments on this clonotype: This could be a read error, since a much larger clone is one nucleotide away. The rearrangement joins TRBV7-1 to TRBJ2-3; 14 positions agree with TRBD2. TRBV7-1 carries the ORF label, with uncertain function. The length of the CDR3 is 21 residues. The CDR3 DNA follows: TGTGCCAGCAGCTCCGACGGGGGACTAGCGGGAGAAAAGTACGGCACAGATGCGCAGTATTTT. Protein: CASSSDGGLAGEKYGTDAQYF.

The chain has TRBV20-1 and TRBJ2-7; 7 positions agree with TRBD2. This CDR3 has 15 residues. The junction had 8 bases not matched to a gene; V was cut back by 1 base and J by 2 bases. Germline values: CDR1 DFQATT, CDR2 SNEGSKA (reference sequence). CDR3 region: CSARAPQRGTYEQYF. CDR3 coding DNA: TGCAGTGCTAGAGCACCCCAGCGGGGAACCTACGAGCAGTACTTC.

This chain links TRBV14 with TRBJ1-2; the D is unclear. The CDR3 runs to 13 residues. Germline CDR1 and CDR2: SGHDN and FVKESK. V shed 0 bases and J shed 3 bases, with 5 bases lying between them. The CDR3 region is CASSQDVDYGYTF. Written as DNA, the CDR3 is TGTGCCAGCAGCCAAGATGTCGACTATGGCTACACCTTC.

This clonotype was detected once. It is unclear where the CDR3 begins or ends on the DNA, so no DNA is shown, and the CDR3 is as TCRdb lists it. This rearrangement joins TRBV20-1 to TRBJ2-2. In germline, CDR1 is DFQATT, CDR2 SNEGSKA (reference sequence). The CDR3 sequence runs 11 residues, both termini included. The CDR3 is CSAFTVGSCFF.

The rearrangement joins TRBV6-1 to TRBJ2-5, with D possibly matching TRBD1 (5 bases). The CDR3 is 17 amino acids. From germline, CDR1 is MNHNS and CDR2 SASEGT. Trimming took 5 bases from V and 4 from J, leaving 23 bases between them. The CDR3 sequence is CASSPTGEWGYRETQYF. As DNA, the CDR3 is TGTGCCAGCAGTCCGACTGGGGAATGGGGCTATCGAGAGACCCAGTACTTC.

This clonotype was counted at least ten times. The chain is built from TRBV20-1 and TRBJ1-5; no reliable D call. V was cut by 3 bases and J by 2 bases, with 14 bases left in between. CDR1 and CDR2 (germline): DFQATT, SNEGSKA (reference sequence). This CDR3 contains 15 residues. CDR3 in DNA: TGCAGTGCTAGCCCTAGGGAGGTGGGCAATCAGCCCCAGCATTTT. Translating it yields CSASPREVGNQPQHF.

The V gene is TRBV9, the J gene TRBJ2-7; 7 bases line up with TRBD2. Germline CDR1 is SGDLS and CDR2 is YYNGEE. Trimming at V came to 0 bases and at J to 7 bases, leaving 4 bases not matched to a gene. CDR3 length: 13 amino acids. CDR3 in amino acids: CASSVAVGGEQYF. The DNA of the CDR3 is TGTGCCAGCAGCGTAGCGGTGGGGGGGGAGCAGTACTTC.

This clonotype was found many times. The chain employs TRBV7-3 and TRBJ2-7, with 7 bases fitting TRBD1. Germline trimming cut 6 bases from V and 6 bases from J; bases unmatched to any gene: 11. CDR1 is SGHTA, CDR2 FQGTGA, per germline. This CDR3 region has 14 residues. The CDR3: CASRDTVGGSEQYF. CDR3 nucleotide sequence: TGTGCCAGCAGGGATACGGTAGGGGGCAGCGAGCAGTACTTC.